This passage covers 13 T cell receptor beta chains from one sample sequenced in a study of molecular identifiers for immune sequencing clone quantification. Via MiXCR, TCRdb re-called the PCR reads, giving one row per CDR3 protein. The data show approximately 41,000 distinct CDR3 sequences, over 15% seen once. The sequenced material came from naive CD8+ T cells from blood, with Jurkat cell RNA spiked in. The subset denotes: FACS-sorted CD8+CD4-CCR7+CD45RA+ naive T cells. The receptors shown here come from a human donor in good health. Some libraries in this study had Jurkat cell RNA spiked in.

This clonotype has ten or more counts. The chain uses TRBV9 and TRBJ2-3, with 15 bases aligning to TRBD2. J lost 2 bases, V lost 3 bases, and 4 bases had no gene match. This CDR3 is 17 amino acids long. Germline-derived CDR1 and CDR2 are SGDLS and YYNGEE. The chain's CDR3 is CASSEGLAGGLTDTQYF. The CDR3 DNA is TGTGCCAGCAGCGAGGGACTAGCGGGGGGCCTCACAGATACGCAGTATTTT.

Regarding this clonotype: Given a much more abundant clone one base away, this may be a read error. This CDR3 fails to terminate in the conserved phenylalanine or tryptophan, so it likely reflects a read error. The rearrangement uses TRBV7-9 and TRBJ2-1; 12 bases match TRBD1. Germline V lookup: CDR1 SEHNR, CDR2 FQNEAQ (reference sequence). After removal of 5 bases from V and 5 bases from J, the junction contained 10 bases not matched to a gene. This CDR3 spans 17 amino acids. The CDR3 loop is CASSPDTGQGANNEQFL. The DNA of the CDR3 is TGTGCCAGCAGCCCAGATACGGGACAGGGGGCCAACAATGAGCAGTTCCTC.

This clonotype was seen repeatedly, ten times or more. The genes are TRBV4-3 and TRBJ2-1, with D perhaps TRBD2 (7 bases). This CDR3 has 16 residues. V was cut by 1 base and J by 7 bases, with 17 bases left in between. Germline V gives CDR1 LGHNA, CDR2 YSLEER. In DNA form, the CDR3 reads TGCGCCAGCAGCCAAGGGCGGGAGTTAGGGGGAAATGAGCAGTTCTTC. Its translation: CASSQGRELGGNEQFF.

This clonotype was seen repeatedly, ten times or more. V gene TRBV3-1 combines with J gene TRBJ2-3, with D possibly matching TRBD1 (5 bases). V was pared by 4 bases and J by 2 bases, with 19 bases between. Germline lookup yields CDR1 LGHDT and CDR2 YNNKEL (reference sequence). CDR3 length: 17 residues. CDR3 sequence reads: CASSRAFPDTFTDTQYF. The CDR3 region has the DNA TGTGCCAGCAGCCGGGCCTTCCCGGACACATTCACAGATACGCAGTATTTT.

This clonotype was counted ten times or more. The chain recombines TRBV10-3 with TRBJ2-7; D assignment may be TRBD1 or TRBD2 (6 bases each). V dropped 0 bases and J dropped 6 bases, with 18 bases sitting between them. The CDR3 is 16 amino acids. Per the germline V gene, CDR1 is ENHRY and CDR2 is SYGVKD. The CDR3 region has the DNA TGTGCCATCAGTGAGTCGATACGGCCCAGGGGAGGCGAGCAGTACTTC. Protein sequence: CAISESIRPRGGEQYF.

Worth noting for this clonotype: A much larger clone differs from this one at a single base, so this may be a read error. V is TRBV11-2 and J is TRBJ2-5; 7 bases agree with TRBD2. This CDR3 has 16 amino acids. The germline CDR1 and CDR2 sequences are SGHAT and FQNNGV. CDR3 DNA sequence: TGTGCCAGCAGCTCCCCAGATCTAGCGGCTCTCCAGACCCAGCACTTC. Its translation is CASSSPDLAALQTQHF.

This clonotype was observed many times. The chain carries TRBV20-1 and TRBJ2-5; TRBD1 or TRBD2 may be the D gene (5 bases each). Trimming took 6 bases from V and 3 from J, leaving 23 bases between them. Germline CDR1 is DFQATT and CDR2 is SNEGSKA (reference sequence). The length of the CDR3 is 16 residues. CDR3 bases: TGCAGTGCCCAGACCCTGTCATCAGGGCGGGAAGAGACCCAGTACTTC. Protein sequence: CSAQTLSSGREETQYF.

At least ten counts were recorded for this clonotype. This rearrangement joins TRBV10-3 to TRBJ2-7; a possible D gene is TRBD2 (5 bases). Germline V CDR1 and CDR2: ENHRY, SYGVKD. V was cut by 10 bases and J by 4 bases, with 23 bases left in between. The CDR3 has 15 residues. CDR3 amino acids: CATANPPGGSYEQYF. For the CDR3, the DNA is TGTGCCACGGCCAATCCCCCCGGAGGTTCGTACGAGCAGTACTTC.

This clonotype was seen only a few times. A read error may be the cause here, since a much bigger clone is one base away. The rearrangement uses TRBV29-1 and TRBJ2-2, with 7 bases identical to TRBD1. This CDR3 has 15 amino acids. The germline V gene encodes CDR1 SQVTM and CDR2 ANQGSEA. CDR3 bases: TGCAGCGTTGAACTGGGACAGACGAACACCTGGGAGCTGTTTTTT. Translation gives CSVELGQTNTWELFF.

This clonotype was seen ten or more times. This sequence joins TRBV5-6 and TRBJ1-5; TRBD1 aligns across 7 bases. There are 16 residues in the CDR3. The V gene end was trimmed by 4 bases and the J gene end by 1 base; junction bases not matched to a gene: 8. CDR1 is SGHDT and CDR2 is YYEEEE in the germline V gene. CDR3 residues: CASSHGTVSSNQPQHF. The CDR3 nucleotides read TGTGCCAGCAGCCACGGGACAGTTTCAAGCAATCAGCCCCAGCATTTT.

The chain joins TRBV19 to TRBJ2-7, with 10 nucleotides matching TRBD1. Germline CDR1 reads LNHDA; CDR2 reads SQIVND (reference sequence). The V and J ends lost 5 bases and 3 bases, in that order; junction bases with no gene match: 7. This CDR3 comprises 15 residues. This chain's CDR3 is CASSPRQGAYYEQYF. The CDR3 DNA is TGTGCCAGTAGTCCGAGACAGGGGGCCTACTACGAGCAGTACTTC.

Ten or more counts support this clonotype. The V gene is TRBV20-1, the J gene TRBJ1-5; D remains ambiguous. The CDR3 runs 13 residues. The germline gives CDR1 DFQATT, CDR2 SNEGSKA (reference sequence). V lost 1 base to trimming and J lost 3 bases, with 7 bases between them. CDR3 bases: TGCAGTGCTAGAGCCAGTTACAATCAGCCCCAGCATTTT. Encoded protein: CSARASYNQPQHF.

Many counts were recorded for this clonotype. CDR3: CSVDRMGGQGYTF. In DNA, the CDR3 is TGCAGCGTTGATCGGATGGGGGGGCAGGGCTACACCTTC. The V call is TRBV29-1, the J call TRBJ1-2; TRBD1 is a possible D gene (6 bases). Germline lookup yields CDR1 SQVTM and CDR2 ANQGSEA. This CDR3 spans 13 amino acids. The ends were cut back, 3 bases at V and 8 bases at J, with 16 bases in the middle.